This TCR beta chain stems from a study of T cell responses to AZD1222 COVID-19 vaccine. The germline V gene has CDR1 MDHEN and CDR2 SYDVKM. CDR3 size: 14 residues. V dropped 6 bases and J dropped 4 bases, with 16 bases sitting between them. Some clones are missing from TCRdb's copy, which holds only in-frame ones; the method was immunoSEQ multiplex PCR. The sample includes around 130,000 clones, 70% to 90% of them seen just once. The sequenced sample was peripheral blood, obtained on day 0 of AZD1222 vaccination. This chain connects TRBV28 to TRBJ2-7; possibly TRBD1 for D (6 bases). This TCR derives from an adult in good health. CDR3 loop: CASRGASGPYEQYF. The CDR3 nucleotides read TGTGCCAGCAGGGGGGCTTCGGGGCCTTACGAGCAGTACTTC. Together with reference TRBV28 and TRBJ2-7, the CDR3 gives the full variable domain: DVKVTQSSRYLVKRTGEKVFLECVQDMDHENMFWYRQDPGLGLRLIYFSYDVKMKEKGDIPEGYSVSREKKERFSLILESASTNQTSMYLCASRGASGPYEQYFGPGTRLTVT.